The clone carrying this TCR beta chain was observed a few times. Its antigen is not known. TCRdb's table, derived via immunoSEQ multiplex PCR, lists solely in-frame clones and lacks some. This table has some 7,200 clones, roughly 84% appearing once. Trimming cost V 4 bases and J 1 base; bases outside gene matches: 7. This CDR3 region has 16 residues. Germline V CDR1 and CDR2: LNHNV, YYDKDF (reference sequence). These data belong to a study of blood T cell dynamics during melanoma immunotherapy. Looking at the study overall: First-line therapy was either pembrolizumab or nivolumab with ipilimumab for metastatic melanoma.

Overall study results and limits: Unlike progressors, later disease-control patients had W3 repertoires gaining clonality or diversity. Whether repertoire-driving clones were melanoma-specific could not be determined.

The time point: pre-treatment baseline. This clonotype originated in a human donor with melanoma. This sequence joins TRBV15 and TRBJ1-5; TRBD1 aligns across 7 bases. This material consisted of blood, taken from a patient treated with checkpoint blockade. The CDR3 DNA reads TGTGCCACCAGCAAACAGGGGCCCCAGAGCAATCAGCCCCAGCATTTT. Protein: CATSKQGPQSNQPQHF.